Shown below are 19 T cell receptor beta chains from a single sample sequenced in a study of Graves' ophthalmopathy and Graves' hyperthyroidism. As the template, RNA transcripts were used to amplify TCR beta CDR3 regions. A first-round RT-PCR used HTBI primers, followed by a second-round multiplex PCR. TCRdb reanalysed the multiplex PCR reads using MiXCR and keeps one entry per CDR3 protein. The data show hundreds of thousands of distinct CDR3 sequences, around 42% seen once. Sequenced: peripheral blood. The receptors come from an adult man with Graves' ophthalmopathy.

At least ten counts were recorded for this clonotype. The V gene is TRBV29-1, the J gene TRBJ1-2; 7 bases map to TRBD1. Germline lookup yields CDR1 SQVTM and CDR2 ANQGSEA. J lost 4 bases, V lost 0 bases, and 5 bases had no gene match. CDR3 length: 14 amino acids. CDR3 DNA sequence: TGCAGCGTTGAAGATCGGGCAGGGGGCTATGGCTACACCTTC. Translation gives CSVEDRAGGYGYTF.

The chain couples TRBV20-1 to TRBJ2-6, with D maybe TRBD2 (5 bases). The CDR3 contains 14 residues. Germline loops: CDR1 DFQATT, CDR2 SNEGSKA (reference sequence). With 6 bases removed from V and 1 base from J, the gap between germline ends came to 10 bases. In DNA form, the CDR3 reads TGCAGTGCCAAAAGGGAGTCTGGGGCCAACGTCCTGACTTTC. This gives the protein CSAKRESGANVLTF.

The V call is TRBV2, the J call TRBJ2-6; no definite D call. The V end lost 6 bases, the J end lost 0 bases, and 9 bases lay between the germline ends. Germline V gene lookup returns CDR1 SNHLY and CDR2 FYNNEI. The CDR3 has 15 amino acids. The CDR3 region is CASRTSPSGANVLTF. The CDR3 DNA sequence: TGTGCCAGCAGAACCAGCCCCTCTGGGGCCAACGTCCTGACTTTC.

This rearrangement joins TRBV10-3 to TRBJ2-7; 7 bases are a match to TRBD2. J was trimmed by 6 bases and V by 10 bases; bases with no gene match: 9. This CDR3 region has 12 residues. Germline-derived CDR1 and CDR2 are ENHRY and SYGVKD. The CDR3, as DNA: TGTGCCAGCAACCGGGGGAGGGCCGAGCAGTACTTC. It yields the protein CASNRGRAEQYF.

This clonotype has only a few counts. J is TRBJ1-1 and V is TRBV7-2; no firm D call. Trimming left V 5 bases short and J 0 bases short, with 19 bases between. There are 17 residues in the CDR3. Germline V gene data show CDR1 as SGHTA and CDR2 as FQGNSA. This CDR3 is CASSPITTPGMNTEAFF. The CDR3 DNA sequence: TGTGCCAGCAGCCCTATTACGACACCCGGTATGAACACTGAAGCTTTCTTT.

V and J are TRBV25-1 and TRBJ2-7; no definite D call. Germline lookup yields CDR1 MGHDK and CDR2 SYGVNS. The CDR3 totals 14 residues. Trimming shortened V by 5 bases and J by 3 bases, and 14 bases separated the two germline ends. The CDR3 DNA is TGTGCCAGCAGTTACGCGGCAGGTGGCTACGAGCAGTACTTC. It encodes CASSYAAGGYEQYF.

Of note for this clonotype: In this CDR3 the conserved last residue, phenylalanine or tryptophan, is missing, so a read error is likely. This chain connects TRBV5-4 to TRBJ1-1; 7 nucleotides agree with TRBD1. CDR1 is SGHNT, CDR2 YYREEE, per germline (reference sequence). Trimming took 4 bases from V and 0 from J; bases not matched to a gene: 9. The CDR3 loop spans 16 amino acids. The DNA for the CDR3 is TGTGCCAGCAGCCCTGAGGGGGCGCGGATGAACACTGAAGCTTTCCTT. Its translation is CASSPEGARMNTEAFL.

The gene calls are TRBV5-1 and TRBJ1-4; weak D call: TRBD1 (5 bases). There are 16 residues in the CDR3. CDR1 is SGHRS and CDR2 is YFSETQ in the germline V gene. V lost 4 bases and J lost 7, with 20 bases in between. The CDR3 DNA is TGCGCCAGCAGCCCCAGTTGGGGGGGGATAGGTGAAAAACTGTTTTTT. It is translated as CASSPSWGGIGEKLFF.

The chain links TRBV20-1 to TRBJ2-7, with 7 bases lining up with TRBD1. CDR1 and CDR2 (germline): DFQATT, SNEGSKA (reference sequence). The J segment lost 2 bases and the V segment lost 4 bases, leaving 8 bases of the junction unmatched. The CDR3 extends over 14 amino acids. The CDR3 bases are TGCAGTGCTACCTCGCCGGGACAGACCTACGAGCAGTACTTC. Protein product: CSATSPGQTYEQYF.

V usage is TRBV29-1 and J usage is TRBJ2-7; TRBD1 matches 8 bases. The CDR3 totals 15 residues. The trim removed 2 bases at V and 2 bases at J, leaving 8 bases unmatched. Germline V gives CDR1 SQVTM, CDR2 ANQGSEA. Here the CDR3 DNA reads TGCAGCGTTGAAAAAGGGGCAGGGGGCGCCTACGAGCAGTACTTC. Residues: CSVEKGAGGAYEQYF.

The chain has TRBV10-1 and TRBJ2-5; unclear D gene. Trimming cost V 4 bases and J 5 bases, with 17 bases left between them. Germline V gene data show CDR1 as WNHNN and CDR2 as SYGVQD (reference sequence). This CDR3 is 15 amino acids long. DNA of the CDR3: TGCGCCAGCAGTGTAATGGAAAAGGCCGGGGAGACCCAGTACTTC. This encodes CASSVMEKAGETQYF.

The chain joins TRBV28 to TRBJ1-2, with no clear D. The germline V gene encodes CDR1 MDHEN and CDR2 SYDVKM. The V and J ends lost 6 bases and 0 bases respectively, with 11 bases between them. The CDR3 runs to 14 residues. The CDR3 region is CASSMVSANYGYTF. The CDR3 DNA sequence: TGTGCCAGCAGCATGGTATCAGCTAACTATGGCTACACCTTC.

This clonotype was found once. Relative to the germline gene, one junction end is altered; a read error may explain this. The rearrangement uses TRBV5-8 and TRBJ2-7; D is tentatively TRBD1 or TRBD2 (6 bases each). The CDR3 is 17 residues long. Germline lookup yields CDR1 SGHTS and CDR2 YDEGEE. CDR3 sequence: CTSSLGVVGGQSYEQYF. In DNA form, the CDR3 reads TGCACCAGCAGCTTGGGGGTAGTGGGGGGCCAATCCTACGAGCAGTACTTC.

This chain uses TRBV24-1 with TRBJ2-3, with D perhaps matching TRBD1 (6 bases). The V gene lost 10 bases and the J gene lost 8 bases, with 12 bases spanning the gap. This CDR3 is 11 amino acids long. Per germline, CDR1 KGHDR and CDR2 SFDVKD. The CDR3 loop is CATQGQATQYF. For the CDR3, the DNA is TGTGCCACGCAGGGGCAGGCTACGCAGTATTTT.

The chain employs TRBV4-1 and TRBJ2-7, with 10 bases identical to TRBD2. The trim removed 1 base at V and 5 bases at J, leaving 11 bases unmatched. Germline assignment: CDR1 MGHRA and CDR2 YSYEKL. CDR3 size: 17 residues. The CDR3 reads CASSQGLVLLAGNEQYF. Written as DNA, the CDR3 is TGCGCCAGCAGCCAAGGTCTCGTTTTACTAGCGGGGAACGAGCAGTACTTC.

The chain employs TRBV6-2 or TRBV6-3 and TRBJ1-1; D is unresolved. Per the germline V gene, CDR1 is MNHEY and CDR2 is SVGEGT. CDR3 length equals 11 residues. Trimming stripped 2 bases from V and 9 bases from J, with 7 bases between. The CDR3 protein is CASSYGLKAFF. As DNA, the CDR3 is TGTGCCAGCAGTTACGGTCTTAAAGCTTTCTTT.

The chain combines TRBV6-4 with TRBJ1-2, with 7 bases matching TRBD1. The trim removed 7 bases at V and 2 bases at J, leaving 10 bases unmatched. From germline, CDR1 is MRHNA and CDR2 SNTAGT. This CDR3 has 15 residues. Written as DNA, the CDR3 is TGTGCCAGCAAAGCACAGGGGACGTTGAACTATGGCTACACCTTC. This codes for CASKAQGTLNYGYTF.

CDR3 region: CASSFMAGSTNEKLFF. The CDR3 DNA reads TGTGCCAGCAGCTTTATGGCAGGGTCGACTAATGAAAAACTGTTTTTT. V usage is TRBV7-6 and J usage is TRBJ1-4, with D possibly TRBD1 on 5 matching bases. Germline values: CDR1 SGHVS, CDR2 FNYEAQ. V was trimmed by 3 bases and J by 2 bases, leaving 13 bases between them. The CDR3 runs to 16 residues.

This clonotype has only a few counts. The chain combines TRBV25-1 with TRBJ1-6; no clear D. The CDR3 contains 14 residues. CDR1 and CDR2 (germline): MGHDK, SYGVNS. V lost 6 bases, J lost 0 bases, and 6 bases lay in between. DNA for the CDR3: TGTGCCAGCAGGGAAACCTCCTATAATTCACCCCTCCACTTT. The encoded protein is CASRETSYNSPLHF.